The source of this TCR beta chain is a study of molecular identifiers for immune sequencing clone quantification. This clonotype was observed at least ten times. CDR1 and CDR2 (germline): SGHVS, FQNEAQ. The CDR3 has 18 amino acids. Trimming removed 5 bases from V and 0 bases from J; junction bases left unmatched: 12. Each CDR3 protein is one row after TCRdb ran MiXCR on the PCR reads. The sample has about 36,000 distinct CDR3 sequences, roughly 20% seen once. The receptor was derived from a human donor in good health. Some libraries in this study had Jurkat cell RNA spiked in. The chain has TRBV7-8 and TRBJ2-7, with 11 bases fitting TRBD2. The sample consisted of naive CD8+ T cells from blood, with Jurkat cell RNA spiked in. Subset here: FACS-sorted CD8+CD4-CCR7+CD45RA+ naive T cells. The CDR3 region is CASSTGTSGSSVSYEQYF. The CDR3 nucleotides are TGTGCCAGCAGCACCGGGACTAGCGGCTCCTCGGTCTCCTACGAGCAGTACTTC.